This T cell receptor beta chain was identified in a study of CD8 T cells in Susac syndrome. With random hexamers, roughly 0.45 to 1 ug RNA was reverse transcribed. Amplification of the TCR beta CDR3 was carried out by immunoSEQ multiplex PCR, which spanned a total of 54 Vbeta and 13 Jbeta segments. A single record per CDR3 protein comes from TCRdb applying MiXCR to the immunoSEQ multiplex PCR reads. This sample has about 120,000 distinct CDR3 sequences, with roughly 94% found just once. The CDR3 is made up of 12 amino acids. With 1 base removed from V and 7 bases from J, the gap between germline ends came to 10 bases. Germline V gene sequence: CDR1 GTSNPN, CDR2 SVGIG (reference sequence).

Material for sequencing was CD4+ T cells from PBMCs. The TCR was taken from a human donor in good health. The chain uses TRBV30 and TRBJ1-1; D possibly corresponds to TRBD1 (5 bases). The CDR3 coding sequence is TGTGCCTGGAGTGGGGGCCGCCGTGAAGCTTTCTTT. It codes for CAWSGGRREAFF.